This T cell receptor beta chain is drawn from a study of shared clonotypes between healthy human individuals (dated by TCRdb to between 2020 and 2021). Regarding the research as a whole: Two women and a few men aged 18 to 49 years were included in the cohort. Blood TCR repertoires of five healthy adults were deeply sequenced to estimate repertoire size and the extent of clonotype sharing between individuals. Between about 0.94 and 8.9 billion PBMCs per donor were obtained by leukapheresis. For each donor, CD4 naive and CD4 memory were each given three plates, CD8 naive was given two plates, and CD8 memory was given one plate. Different laboratories and diverse techniques were used to prepare libraries and sequence TCR repertoires, to increase sequencing depth and limit assay-specific biases.

V loses 0 bases of germline sequence and J loses 3 bases, and the interval between the two ends is 6 bases. The CDR3 covers 13 residues, taking in both the cysteine and the phenylalanine. Only the CDR3 part of the read is kept: 39 bases, read in frame from the first base. The germline V gene encodes CDR1 MNHEY and CDR2 SMNVEV (reference sequence). In regard to this clone: Its antigen remains undetermined. No base-level quality is on record; no much larger clone is a single base apart.

TCR CDR3 regions were amplified from genomic DNA by multiplex PCR using the deep immunoSEQ assay. Extracted genomic DNA from each cell subset was spread evenly across all wells of several immunoSEQ 96-well plates, with each plate serving as a replicate. For sorted subsets, around 0.2 ug genomic DNA, equal to 30,000 or so T cell genomes, was loaded into each replicate PCR. Purified libraries were measured with a Qubit 3.0 fluorometer, size-checked on a Bioanalyzer 2100, and measured again with the KAPA Library Quantification kit. Every immunoSEQ 96-well plate was sequenced on a separate single-read 150-cycle Illumina NextSeq 550 flow cell. Under the source paper's analysis protocol: Because only junctional sequences without quality scores were contained in the immunoSEQ output, filtering matching that applied to full-length reads could not be performed. Sequences were annotated with PyIR, a Python wrapper for IgBLAST v1.9, using IMGT germline references to assign V/J genes and CDR3. Reads were filtered out if the reads had weak V/J assignments (E-value above 1e-6), no CDR3, stop codons, out-of-frame junctions, or ambiguous translated residues. V3J clonotypes were defined by identical inferred V gene, J gene, and CDR3 amino acid sequence. Percentage overlap between repertoires was computed as shared unique clonotypes divided by the size of the smaller repertoire. Richness of each repertoire was evaluated using RTK rarefaction, the Chao1 estimator, and Recon v2.1 estimates of unobserved clonotypes. Generation probabilities for all TCRbeta clonotypes obtained by the gDNA method from a few donors were computed using OLGA. TCRdb carries this immuneACCESS record with in-frame sequences only. Its versions omit some clonotypes, under half of them owing to an unresolved V gene in the studies checked, with the rest unexplained. Clonal size and the V and J genes are those of that table, whereas D and trimming came from the DNA. Across this sample there are around 2.5 million clones, with 80% to 95% seen only once. The top ten clonotypes cover roughly 0.39% of the sample.

General conclusions and limits of the study: Compared with non-shared clonotypes, clonotypes shared by all four sorted-subset donors had higher generation probabilities. Larger estimated clonotype richness was generally found for naive subsets than for memory subsets. Rarefaction of sorted-subset datasets indicated incomplete sequencing despite the large sequencing depth. Only blood was sampled, and tissue TCR repertoires likely differ from those in blood. Because the study included a small number of donors, the genetic and exposure-history diversity represented was limited. Across a few donors, around 5% of naive CD4, approximately 3.6% of naive CD8, 2.3% of memory CD4, and 0.4% to 0.45% of memory CD8 clonotypes were shared. Pairwise subsampling led to the expectation that sequencing depth would affect the degree of clonotype sharing among donors.

Healthy HIV-negative adults with no recently reported acute infections or vaccinations were included as donors. Every donor was a Caucasian adult residing in Nashville, Tennessee, USA. CD4+ T cells were enriched by magnetic negative selection, after which naive cells were positively selected on CD45RA and the negative fraction was taken as the memory subset. Blood was collected by leukapheresis, and PBMCs were isolated by Ficoll-Histopaque density gradient centrifugation and then cryopreserved in liquid nitrogen vapor phase. Analytical flow cytometry was used to check the purity and quantity of each magnetically sorted T cell population. Genomic DNA was isolated from every sorted fraction and measured by UV absorbance on a Nanodrop 2000c.

Sequencing was carried out using naive CD4+ T cells from PBMCs. The cell subset or site label, read with the paper, signifies: CD45RA+ positively selected. The sequence was obtained from a man younger than 35 in good health. Some clones in this sample may be carry-over from other donors' samples. Recombination connected TRBV27 to TRBJ2-7, with an unclear D gene assignment. The nucleotide sequence is TGTGCCAGCAGTTTATCTTGGGACTACGAGCAGTACTTC. This translates into CASSLSWDYEQYF.